A selection of T cell receptor beta chains follows, all from one sample in a study of CD8 T cells in Susac syndrome. TCRdb called the immunoSEQ multiplex PCR reads again in MiXCR, with one record for every CDR3 protein. The sample lists approximately 190,000 distinct CDR3 sequences, around 93% seen once, with around 0.15% in the top ten. The sample comprised CD8+ T cells from PBMCs. The receptor source for this set is a human donor with Susac syndrome. Both conserved end residues are part of each CDR3. D genes are given only for firm matches. Where a row states a size, it is once, few, many or the class of an expanded clone; other rows omit it.

D	V	size	J	DNA	CDR3
TRBD1	TRBV20-1	once	TRBJ1-5	TGCAGTGCCCCGGGACAGGAGTATCAGCCCCAGCATTTT	CSAPGQEYQPQHF
.	TRBV14	.	TRBJ2-1	TGTGCCAGCAGCCCCGAAGGAGTGGCCTTCTACAATGAGCAGTTCTTC	CASSPEGVAFYNEQFF
.	TRBV27	.	TRBJ1-4	TGTGCCAGCAGTCCCCAGGGAGGCCTCGAAAAACTGTTTTTT	CASSPQGGLEKLFF
.	TRBV12-3/TRBV12-4	few	TRBJ2-3	TGTGCCAGCAGTTTAGCAGGGGGGTACACAGATACGCAGTATTTT	CASSLAGGYTDTQYF
TRBD2	TRBV12-3/TRBV12-4	few	TRBJ2-1	TGTGCCAGCAGTGGACTAGCGGGGGTGCATGAGCAGTTCTTC	CASSGLAGVHEQFF
TRBD1	TRBV12-3/TRBV12-4	.	TRBJ2-7	TGTGCCAGCAGCGCTAGGACAGGAATGGCCTACGAGCAGTACTTC	CASSARTGMAYEQYF
.	TRBV27	.	TRBJ2-4	TGTGCCAGCAGTTTCGAGGGGAGAGCCAAAAACATTCAGTACTTC	CASSFEGRAKNIQYF
TRBD2	TRBV27	.	TRBJ2-7	TGTGCCAGCAGTTTAGTCGACAGCGGGGGCTACGAGCAGTACTTC	CASSLVDSGGYEQYF
TRBD2	TRBV20-1	.	TRBJ2-7	TGCAGTGCTTATGTGGCGGGAGGGCCTTTAGAGCAGTACTTC	CSAYVAGGPLEQYF
.	TRBV29-1	.	TRBJ1-1	TGCAGCGTTGCCGAGGGCTGGACGGATCCGCCTTTCTTT	CSVAEGWTDPPFF
.	TRBV11-3	.	TRBJ2-1	TGTGCCAGCAGCGCCTCCTGGACTTACAATGAGCAGTTCTTC	CASSASWTYNEQFF
.	TRBV29-1	.	TRBJ1-2	TGCAGCGTCCCATCCTCCCGGGACACAACCTATGGCTACACCTTC	CSVPSSRDTTYGYTF
.	TRBV30	.	TRBJ1-5	TGTGCCTGGACACCGCGGAGTAGCAATCAGCCCCAGCATTTT	CAWTPRSSNQPQHF
TRBD2	TRBV7-3	once	TRBJ2-3	TGTGCCAGCAGCTCTAGCGGGGCGAGCACAGATACGCAGTATTTT	CASSSSGASTDTQYF
.	TRBV6-5	.	TRBJ1-6	TGTGCCAGCAGCCGCCCCCGGGCCCTCCACTTT	CASSRPRALHF
TRBD2	TRBV5-4	.	TRBJ2-5	TGTGCCAGCAGCTGGCTAGCGGGGTACCAAGAGACCCAGTACTTC	CASSWLAGYQETQYF
.	TRBV9	.	TRBJ2-7	TGTGCCAGCAGCGTCGGTGGGGGTACCTACGAGCAGTACTTC	CASSVGGGTYEQYF
.	TRBV3-1	.	TRBJ2-7	TGTGCCAGCAGCCAAGTTCTGGCCGACGAGCAGTACTTC	CASSQVLADEQYF
.	TRBV7-9	.	TRBJ2-7	TGTGCCAGCAGCCCCGTAGTGACCTACGAGCAGTACTTC	CASSPVVTYEQYF
.	TRBV3-1	.	TRBJ2-7	TGTGCCAGCAGCCAAGGGAAGACAGTGTCGACCGAGCAGTACTTC	CASSQGKTVSTEQYF
TRBD1	TRBV7-2	.	TRBJ1-4	TGTGCCAGCAGCCCCGATCTTACAGGGGGAAAACTGTTTTTT	CASSPDLTGGKLFF
TRBD2	TRBV20-1	.	TRBJ2-3	TGCAGTGCTAGAGATCCCAAGGTGGCGGGAGGCTGGAGCACAGATACGCAGTATTTT	CSARDPKVAGGWSTDTQYF
TRBD1	TRBV7-3	.	TRBJ2-3	TGTGCCAGCAGCTTCGGGACAGCCACAGATACGCAGTATTTT	CASSFGTATDTQYF
.	TRBV13	.	TRBJ1-1	TGTGCCAGCAGCTTAGGCCTTGGGCAGGGGACTGAAGCTTTCTTT	CASSLGLGQGTEAFF
.	TRBV4-2	.	TRBJ1-1	TGTGCCAGCAGCCAAGAAGGTCCGGTGAACACTGAAGCTTTCTTT	CASSQEGPVNTEAFF
.	TRBV7-9	.	TRBJ1-5	TGTGCCAGCAGCACTGGGGTTCAGCCCCAGCATTTT	CASSTGVQPQHF
TRBD2	TRBV6-5	.	TRBJ2-5	TGTGCCAGCAGTTTTGGGGGCGGGGGGGCAGGATTGCAAGAGACCCAGTACTTC	CASSFGGGGAGLQETQYF
TRBD2	TRBV6-2/TRBV6-3	.	TRBJ2-7	TGTGCCAGCAGAACCCTAGCGGGAGGCTACGAGCAGTACTTC	CASRTLAGGYEQYF
.	TRBV10-2	once	TRBJ2-2	TGCGCCAGCCCGTGGCAAAACGCCACCGGGGAGCTGTTTTTT	CASPWQNATGELFF
.	TRBV7-9	.	TRBJ2-4	TGTGCCAGCAGCGGACAGAAACTAGCCAAAAACATTCAGTACTTC	CASSGQKLAKNIQYF
.	TRBV2	.	TRBJ2-7	TGTGCCAGCAGTGAGATGGGACAAGCCTACGAGCAGTACTTC	CASSEMGQAYEQYF
.	TRBV12-3/TRBV12-4	few	TRBJ2-7	TGTGCCAGCAGTTTAGCGCAGGCCTACGAGCAGTACTTC	CASSLAQAYEQYF
TRBD2	TRBV6-6	once	TRBJ2-5	TGTGCCAGCAGTTCGGGGGGGCGGCAAGAGACCCAGTACTTC	CASSSGGRQETQYF
.	TRBV6-5	.	TRBJ2-7	TGTGCCAGCAGTGACGAAGCCAGCTCCTACGAGCAGTACTTC	CASSDEASSYEQYF
.	TRBV4-1	.	TRBJ1-1	TGCGCCAGCAGCCAAGTCCCGACAGGTAACACTGAAGCTTTCTTT	CASSQVPTGNTEAFF
.	TRBV6-5	.	TRBJ2-1	TGTGCCAGCAGCGCCTCGGGGTGGAAGCACAATGAGCAGTTCTTC	CASSASGWKHNEQFF
.	TRBV5-1	.	TRBJ1-2	TGCGCCAGCAGCTTGGGCTACACCTTC	CASSLGYTF
TRBD2	TRBV7-6	.	TRBJ2-5	TGTGCCAGCAGAGCGGGGGGCCTGAAAGAGACCCAGTACTTC	CASRAGGLKETQYF
.	TRBV20-1	.	TRBJ1-1	TGCAGTGCTGCCTCGGACATGGGGAACACTGAAGCTTTCTTT	CSAASDMGNTEAFF
TRBD2	TRBV12-3/TRBV12-4	.	TRBJ2-1	TGTGCCAGCAGTCCCCGGGCTAGCGGAATAACCTACAATGAGCAGTTCTTC	CASSPRASGITYNEQFF
TRBD2	TRBV27	.	TRBJ2-6	TGTGCCAGCACTCCTCGGGAGGTTTCTGGGGCCAACGTCCTGACTTTC	CASTPREVSGANVLTF
TRBD1	TRBV6-5	.	TRBJ1-1	TGTGCCAGCAGTCCCCGACAGGGTCCTGCTTTCTTT	CASSPRQGPAFF
TRBD1	TRBV12-3/TRBV12-4	.	TRBJ1-4	TGTGCCAGCAGTCAGGACAGGGGATTTGATGAAAAACTGTTTTTT	CASSQDRGFDEKLFF
.	TRBV10-3	.	TRBJ1-2	TGTGCCATCAGCAGCGTACAGGGATTGTATGGCTACACCTTC	CAISSVQGLYGYTF
.	TRBV6-5	.	TRBJ2-7	TGTGCCAGCAGGGACAGAAGCTACGAGCAGTACTTC	CASRDRSYEQYF
TRBD1	TRBV20-1	once	TRBJ1-1	TGCAGTGCTAGGGGGACTGGGACAGACTGGAACACTGAAGCTTTCTTT	CSARGTGTDWNTEAFF
TRBD2	TRBV13	.	TRBJ2-1	TGTGCCAGCAGCCCGCAACTAGCGGGGGGGTACAATGAGCAGTTCTTC	CASSPQLAGGYNEQFF
.	TRBV13	.	TRBJ1-5	TGTGCCAGCAGCTTAGGGGGGGACGGCAATCAGCCCCAGCATTTT	CASSLGGDGNQPQHF
TRBD1	TRBV27	.	TRBJ2-2	TGTGCCAGCAGTACCAACAGGGGGCCTTACACCGGGGAGCTGTTTTTT	CASSTNRGPYTGELFF
TRBD2	TRBV27	once	TRBJ2-7	TGTGCCAGCAGCCCTATCAGCGGGAGCCCCTACGAGCAGTACTTC	CASSPISGSPYEQYF
.	TRBV27	.	TRBJ1-2	TGTGCCAGCAGTGCCTACGAGGGTGACTATGGCTACACCTTC	CASSAYEGDYGYTF
.	TRBV29-1	.	TRBJ1-2	TGCAGCGTTGTGGCACTCGCTAACTATGGCTACACCTTC	CSVVALANYGYTF
.	TRBV7-2	.	TRBJ2-7	TGTGCCAGCAGGCTAAAGGGCTACGAGCAGTACTTC	CASRLKGYEQYF
TRBD2	TRBV20-1	.	TRBJ2-2	TGCAGTGCTAGGACTAGCGGTAACACCGGGGAGCTGTTTTTT	CSARTSGNTGELFF
.	TRBV20-1	.	TRBJ2-1	TGCAGTGCACGAACCGGGCCTCAAGCCCCCACCAATGAGCAGTTCTTC	CSARTGPQAPTNEQFF
TRBD1	TRBV20-1	.	TRBJ2-7	TGCAGTGCTAGTTGGACAGGGGGCTACGAGCAGTACTTC	CSASWTGGYEQYF
.	TRBV5-1	.	TRBJ1-3	TGCGCCAGCGGTGTAACCTCTGGAAACACCATATATTTT	CASGVTSGNTIYF